One sample yielded the 6 T cell receptor beta chains listed below, sequenced in a study of vaccination and CD4 T cells after COVID-19 (dated by TCRdb to 2021 to 2024). In the paper's terms, the time point label means: late sampling 161 to 241 days after vaccination in a few convalescent patients. The intended sense of this specimen's treatment or condition label: roughly 10-day PBMC culture with coronavirus spike peptide pools or control peptides (ViraFEST assay). The method behind the library was PCR. The sequencer was an Illumina iSeq 100. DNA from cultured CD4+ T cells underwent TCR sequencing with the Oncomine TCR Beta short-read assay at the Johns Hopkins FTIC core. Clones were called with MiXCR by TCRdb after fastp trimmed the public reads at Q25, and only in-frame beta chains were retained. Under each unique CDR3 protein, matching rows form one entry showing the most common genes and DNA. This sample gives around 23,000 distinct CDR3 sequences in total; 32% of them show up just once. More than 9.5% of the sample comes from the top ten.

No antigen is known for these receptors. This material consisted of CD4+ T cells from blood, cultured in vitro, taken about 7 months after SARS-CoV-2 vaccination. These receptors were collected from a human donor who had recovered from COVID-19.

The J gene is TRBJ1-3, the V gene TRBV20-1; TRBD1 might be the D (6 bases). From germline, CDR1 is DFQATT and CDR2 SNEGSKA (reference sequence). Trimming stripped 3 bases from V and 4 bases from J, with 16 bases between. The CDR3 spans 15 residues. The CDR3 sequence: CSARPDRLWGNTIYF. The CDR3 DNA follows: TGCAGTGCTAGGCCCGACAGGCTTTGGGGAAACACCATATATTTT.

This clonotype has only a few counts. The rearrangement links TRBV29-1 to TRBJ1-2, with D unclear. With 6 bases removed from V and 0 bases from J, the gap between germline ends came to 11 bases. Germline lookup yields CDR1 SQVTM and CDR2 ANQGSEA. This CDR3 has 13 amino acids. The CDR3 coding sequence is TGCAGCGTCGAGCAGGCGGCTAACTATGGCTACACCTTC. Translating gives CSVEQAANYGYTF.

The J gene is TRBJ1-1, the V gene TRBV12-3 or TRBV12-4, with D hard to call. The CDR3 has 11 amino acids. Between the trimmed V and J ends, which lost 5 bases and 7 bases, there was a span of 8 bases. CDR3 sequence reads: CASSREREAFF. CDR3 sequence (DNA): TGTGCCAGCAGTAGGGAACGTGAAGCTTTCTTT.

This clonotype occurred a few times. The J gene is TRBJ1-2, the V gene TRBV4-1; 7 bases are a match to TRBD1. Germline V lookup: CDR1 MGHRA, CDR2 YSYEKL. V lost 0 bases to trimming and J lost 4 bases; unmatched junction nucleotides: 5. This CDR3 spans 15 amino acids. The CDR3 region is CASSQDRQGGYGYTF. In DNA form, the CDR3 reads TGCGCCAGCAGCCAAGATCGACAGGGAGGCTATGGCTACACCTTC.

The V call is TRBV20-1, the J call TRBJ2-1; D gene ambiguous. Trimming shortened V by 0 bases and J by 0 bases, and 9 bases separated the two germline ends. Germline V gene sequence: CDR1 DFQATT, CDR2 SNEGSKA (reference sequence). The CDR3 runs to 15 residues. CDR3 amino acids: CSARDDTLSYNEQFF. DNA of the CDR3: TGCAGTGCTAGAGACGATACGCTCTCCTACAATGAGCAGTTCTTC.

This rearrangement joins TRBV18 to TRBJ1-1; 8 positions match TRBD1. The junction had 8 bases not matched to a gene; V was cut back by 5 bases and J by 12 bases. The CDR3 extends over 12 amino acids. The V gene's germline CDR1 is KGHSH and CDR2 LQKENI. CDR3 in amino acids: CASSDRTGRSFF. The CDR3 bases are TGTGCCAGCTCAGACAGGACAGGGAGGTCTTTCTTT. Combining the CDR3 with reference TRBV18 and TRBJ1-1 gives the whole variable domain NAGVMQNPRHLVRRRGQEARLRCSPMKGHSHVYWYRQLPEEGLKFMVYLQKENIIDESGMPKERFSAEFPKEGPSILRIQQVVRGDSAAYFCASSDRTGRSFFGQGTRLTVV.